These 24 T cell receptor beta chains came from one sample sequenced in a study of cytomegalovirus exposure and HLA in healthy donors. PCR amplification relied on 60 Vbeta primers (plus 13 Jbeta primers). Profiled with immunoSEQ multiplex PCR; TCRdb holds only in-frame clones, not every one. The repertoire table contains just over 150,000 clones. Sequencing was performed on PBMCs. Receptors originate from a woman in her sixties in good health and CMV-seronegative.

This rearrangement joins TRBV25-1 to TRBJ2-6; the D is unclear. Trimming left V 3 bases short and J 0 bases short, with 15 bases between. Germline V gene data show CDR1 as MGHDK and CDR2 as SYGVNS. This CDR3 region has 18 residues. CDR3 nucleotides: TGTGCCAGCAGTGATTCGAGGAATCCATACTCTGGGGCCAACGTCCTGACTTTC. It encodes CASSDSRNPYSGANVLTF.

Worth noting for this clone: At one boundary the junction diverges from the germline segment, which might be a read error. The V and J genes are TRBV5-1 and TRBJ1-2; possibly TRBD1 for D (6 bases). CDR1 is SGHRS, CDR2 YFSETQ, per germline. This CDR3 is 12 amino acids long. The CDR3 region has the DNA TGCGCCAGCAGCATGGACACAGGGTCAACTCGCTTC. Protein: CASSMDTGSTRF.

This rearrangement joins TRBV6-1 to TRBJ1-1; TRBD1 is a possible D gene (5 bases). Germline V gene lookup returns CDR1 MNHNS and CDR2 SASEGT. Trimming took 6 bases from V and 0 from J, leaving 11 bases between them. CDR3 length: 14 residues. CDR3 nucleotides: TGTGCCAGCAGCAGACAGAACATGAACACTGAAGCTTTCTTT. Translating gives CASSRQNMNTEAFF.

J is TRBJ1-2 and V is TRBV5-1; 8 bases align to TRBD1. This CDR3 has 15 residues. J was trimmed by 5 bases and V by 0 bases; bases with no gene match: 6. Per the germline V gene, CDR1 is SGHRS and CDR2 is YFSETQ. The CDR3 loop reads CASSLGDRTLYGYTF. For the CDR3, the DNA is TGCGCCAGCAGCTTGGGGGACAGGACTCTATATGGCTACACCTTC.

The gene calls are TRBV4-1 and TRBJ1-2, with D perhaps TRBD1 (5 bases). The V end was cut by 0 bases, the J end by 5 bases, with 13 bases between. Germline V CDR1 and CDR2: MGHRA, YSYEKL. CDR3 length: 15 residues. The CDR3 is CASSQETALPYGYTF. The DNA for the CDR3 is TGCGCCAGCAGCCAAGAGACAGCCTTACCTTATGGCTACACCTTC.

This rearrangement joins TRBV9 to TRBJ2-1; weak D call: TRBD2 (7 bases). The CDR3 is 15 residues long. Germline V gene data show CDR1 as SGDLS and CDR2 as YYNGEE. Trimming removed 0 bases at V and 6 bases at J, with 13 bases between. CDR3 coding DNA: TGTGCCAGCAGCGTAGGGGGGGGCAGGGGCAATGAGCAGTTCTTC. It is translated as CASSVGGGRGNEQFF.

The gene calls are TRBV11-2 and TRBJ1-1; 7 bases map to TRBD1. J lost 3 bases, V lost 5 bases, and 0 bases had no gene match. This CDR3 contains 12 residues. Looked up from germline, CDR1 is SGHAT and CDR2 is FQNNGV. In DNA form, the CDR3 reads TGTGCCAGCAGCAGGGGGCACACTGAAGCTTTCTTT. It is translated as CASSRGHTEAFF.

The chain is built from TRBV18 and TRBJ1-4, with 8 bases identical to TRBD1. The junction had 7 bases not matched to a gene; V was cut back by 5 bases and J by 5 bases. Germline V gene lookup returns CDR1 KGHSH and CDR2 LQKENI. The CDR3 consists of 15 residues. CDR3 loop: CASSSDRVGNEKLFF. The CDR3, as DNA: TGTGCCAGCTCATCGGACAGGGTGGGGAATGAAAAACTGTTTTTT.

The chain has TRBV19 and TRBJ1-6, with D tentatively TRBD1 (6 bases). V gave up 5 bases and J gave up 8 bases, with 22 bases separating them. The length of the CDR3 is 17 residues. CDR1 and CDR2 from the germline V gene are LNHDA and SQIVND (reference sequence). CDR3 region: CASSSGRGQAGDSPLHF. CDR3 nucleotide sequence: TGTGCCAGTAGTTCCGGCAGGGGACAAGCTGGGGATTCACCCCTCCACTTT.

The CDR3 DNA follows: TGCGCCAGCAGCCAACGAGGACAGAAACATAACTATGGCTACACCTTC. Its protein is CASSQRGQKHNYGYTF. V and J are TRBV4-1 and TRBJ1-2, with TRBD1 as a possible D gene (6 bases). The CDR3 sequence is 16 residues long. Germline V gene data show CDR1 as MGHRA and CDR2 as YSYEKL. Trimming left V 2 bases short and J 1 base short, with 14 bases between.

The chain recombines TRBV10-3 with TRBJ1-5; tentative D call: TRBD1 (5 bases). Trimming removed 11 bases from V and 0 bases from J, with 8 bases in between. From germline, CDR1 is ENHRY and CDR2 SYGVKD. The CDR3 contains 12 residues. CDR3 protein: CAAGPSNQPQHF. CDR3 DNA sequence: TGTGCCGCGGGGCCTAGCAATCAGCCCCAGCATTTT.

The CDR3 loop is CASSSDRGTDTQYF. The CDR3, as DNA: TGTGCCAGCAGTAGCGACAGAGGCACAGATACGCAGTATTTT. V usage is TRBV2 and J usage is TRBJ2-3, with a tentative D call TRBD1 (5 bases). Germline V gene lookup returns CDR1 SNHLY and CDR2 FYNNEI. V gave up 5 bases and J gave up 1 base, with 10 bases separating them. This CDR3 has 14 amino acids.

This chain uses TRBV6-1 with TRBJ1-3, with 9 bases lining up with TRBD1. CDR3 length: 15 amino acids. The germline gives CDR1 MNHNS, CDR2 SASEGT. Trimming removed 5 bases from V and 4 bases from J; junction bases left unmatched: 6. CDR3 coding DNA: TGTGCCAGCAGTCCCGACAGGGGGATGGGAAACACCATATATTTT. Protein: CASSPDRGMGNTIYF.

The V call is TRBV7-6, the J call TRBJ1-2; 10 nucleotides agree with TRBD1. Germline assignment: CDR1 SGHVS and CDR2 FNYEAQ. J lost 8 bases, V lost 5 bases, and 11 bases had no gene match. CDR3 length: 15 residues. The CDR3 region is CASSPTIDRGQGYTF. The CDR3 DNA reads TGTGCCAGCAGCCCGACTATCGACAGGGGGCAGGGCTACACCTTC. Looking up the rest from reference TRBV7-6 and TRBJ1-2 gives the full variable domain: GAGVSQSPRYKVTKRGQDVALRCDPISGHVSLYWYRQALGQGPEFLTYFNYEAQQDKSGLPNDRFSAERPEGSISTLTIQRTEQRDSAMYRCASSPTIDRGQGYTFGSGTRLTVV.

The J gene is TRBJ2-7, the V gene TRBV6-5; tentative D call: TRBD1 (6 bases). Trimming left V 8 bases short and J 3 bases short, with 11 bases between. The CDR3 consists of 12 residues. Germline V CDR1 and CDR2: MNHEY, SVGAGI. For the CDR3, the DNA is TGTGCCAGCGGTCCAGGGGTCTACGAGCAGTACTTC. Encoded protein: CASGPGVYEQYF.

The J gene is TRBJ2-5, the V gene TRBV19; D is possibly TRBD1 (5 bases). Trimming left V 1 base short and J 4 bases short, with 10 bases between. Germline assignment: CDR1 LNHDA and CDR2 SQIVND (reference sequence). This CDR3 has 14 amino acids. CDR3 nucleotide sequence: TGTGCCAGTAGTATAGGTGCAGGGTCAGAGACCCAGTACTTC. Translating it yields CASSIGAGSETQYF.

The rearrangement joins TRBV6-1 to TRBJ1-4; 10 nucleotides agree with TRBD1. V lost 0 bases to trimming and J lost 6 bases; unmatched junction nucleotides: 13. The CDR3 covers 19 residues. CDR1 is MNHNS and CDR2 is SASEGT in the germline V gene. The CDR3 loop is CASSEARYSGTGVDEKLFF. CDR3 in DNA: TGTGCCAGCAGTGAAGCGCGTTATTCGGGGACAGGGGTAGATGAAAAACTGTTTTTT.

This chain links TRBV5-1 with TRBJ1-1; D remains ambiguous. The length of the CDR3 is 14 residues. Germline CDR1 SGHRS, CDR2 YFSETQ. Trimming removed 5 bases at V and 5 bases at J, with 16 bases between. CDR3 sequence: CASSPRGARTEAFF. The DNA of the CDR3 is TGCGCCAGCAGTCCGCGCGGCGCGAGGACTGAAGCTTTCTTT.

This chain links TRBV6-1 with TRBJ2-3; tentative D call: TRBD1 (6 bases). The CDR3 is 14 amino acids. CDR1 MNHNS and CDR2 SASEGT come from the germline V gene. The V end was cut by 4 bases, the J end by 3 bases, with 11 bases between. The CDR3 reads CASSGLQGTDTQYF. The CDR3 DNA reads TGTGCCAGCAGTGGTCTACAGGGTACAGATACGCAGTATTTT.

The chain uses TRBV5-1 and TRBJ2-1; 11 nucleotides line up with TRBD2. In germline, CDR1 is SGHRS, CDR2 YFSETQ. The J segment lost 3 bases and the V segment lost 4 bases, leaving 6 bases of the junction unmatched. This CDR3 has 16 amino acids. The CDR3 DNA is TGCGCCAGCAGCGGGTTAGGGACTAGCGGCTACAATGAGCAGTTCTTC. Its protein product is CASSGLGTSGYNEQFF.

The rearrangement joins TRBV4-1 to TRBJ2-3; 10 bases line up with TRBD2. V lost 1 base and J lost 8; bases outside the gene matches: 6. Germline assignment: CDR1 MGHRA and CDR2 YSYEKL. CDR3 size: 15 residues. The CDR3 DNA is TGCGCCAGCAGCCAAGTTGCAGCGGGGGGGGGTACGCAGTATTTT. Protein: CASSQVAAGGGTQYF.

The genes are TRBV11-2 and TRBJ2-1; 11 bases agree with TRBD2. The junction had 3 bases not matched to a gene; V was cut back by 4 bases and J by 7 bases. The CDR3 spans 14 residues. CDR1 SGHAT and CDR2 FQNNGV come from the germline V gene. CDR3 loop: CASSSGTSGNEQFF. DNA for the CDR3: TGTGCCAGCAGCTCCGGGACTAGCGGTAATGAGCAGTTCTTC.

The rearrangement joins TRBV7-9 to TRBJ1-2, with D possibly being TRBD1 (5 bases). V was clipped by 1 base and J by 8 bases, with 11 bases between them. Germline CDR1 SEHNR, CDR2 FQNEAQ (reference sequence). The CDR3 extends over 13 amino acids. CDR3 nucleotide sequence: TGTGCCAGCAGCTTAGACGGGGGATTGGGCTACACCTTC. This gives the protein CASSLDGGLGYTF.

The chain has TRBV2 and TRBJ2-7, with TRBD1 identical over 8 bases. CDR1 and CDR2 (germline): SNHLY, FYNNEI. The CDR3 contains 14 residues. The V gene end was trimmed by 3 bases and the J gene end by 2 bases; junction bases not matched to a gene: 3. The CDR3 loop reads CASSDQGATYEQYF. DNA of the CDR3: TGTGCCAGCAGTGACCAGGGGGCTACCTACGAGCAGTACTTC.